These T cell receptor beta chains were read from a single sample in a study of beta chain features in type 1 diabetes. Generated by immunoSEQ multiplex PCR, the TCRdb table keeps only in-frame clones and is missing some. The table shows around 250,000 clones, with 25% to 30% occurring only once. Material: central memory CD4+ T cells from blood. The receptors here all came from a man in his thirties or forties in good health. Both conserved end residues are part of each CDR3. Fields, in order: D gene, clone size, J gene, V gene, CDR3 protein, CDR3 DNA. D genes are given only for firm matches. Some rows mark clone size as missing; the rest say once, few, many or name a class of expanded clone.

d_call: TRBD1; clone_size: -; j_call: TRBJ1-5; v_call: TRBV30; cdr3_aa: CAWSATGDGQPQHF; cdr3_nt: TGTGCCTGGAGTGCAACAGGGGATGGTCAGCCCCAGCATTTT
d_call: -; clone_size: few; j_call: TRBJ2-3; v_call: TRBV6-5; cdr3_aa: CASSSGTATDTQYF; cdr3_nt: TGTGCCAGCAGTTCCGGGACGGCCACAGATACGCAGTATTTT
d_call: TRBD1; clone_size: -; j_call: TRBJ1-1; v_call: TRBV28; cdr3_aa: CASSSHGTGDHLAFF; cdr3_nt: TGTGCCAGCAGTTCCCACGGGACAGGGGATCACTTGGCTTTCTTT
d_call: -; clone_size: -; j_call: TRBJ2-1; v_call: TRBV5-4; cdr3_aa: CASSLKLLLNEQFF; cdr3_nt: TGTGCCAGCAGCTTGAAACTCTTACTCAATGAGCAGTTCTTC
d_call: -; clone_size: few; j_call: TRBJ2-3; v_call: TRBV18; cdr3_aa: CASARNTDTDTQYF; cdr3_nt: TGTGCCAGCGCGCGGAATACAGACACAGATACGCAGTATTTT
d_call: -; clone_size: few; j_call: TRBJ1-3; v_call: TRBV27; cdr3_aa: CASSLSYYSGNTIYF; cdr3_nt: TGTGCCAGCAGTTTGTCGTACTACTCTGGAAACACCATATATTTT
d_call: TRBD2; clone_size: few; j_call: TRBJ2-1; v_call: TRBV7-9; cdr3_aa: CASSLASGGNNEQFF; cdr3_nt: TGTGCCAGCAGCTTAGCTAGCGGGGGTAACAATGAGCAGTTCTTC
d_call: TRBD2; clone_size: -; j_call: TRBJ2-7; v_call: TRBV14; cdr3_aa: CASSPTSGRSYEQYF; cdr3_nt: TGTGCCAGCAGCCCAACTAGCGGGAGATCCTACGAGCAGTACTTC
d_call: -; clone_size: -; j_call: TRBJ1-2; v_call: TRBV14; cdr3_aa: CASSPAVGMGYTF; cdr3_nt: TGTGCCAGCAGCCCAGCCGTCGGGATGGGCTACACCTTC
d_call: -; clone_size: -; j_call: TRBJ2-5; v_call: TRBV7-2; cdr3_aa: CASSIGTMTRLETQYF; cdr3_nt: TGTGCCAGCAGCATCGGGACCATGACTAGGCTAGAGACCCAGTACTTC
d_call: TRBD1; clone_size: -; j_call: TRBJ1-1; v_call: TRBV15; cdr3_aa: CATSRWATGGTEAFF; cdr3_nt: TGTGCCACCAGTAGGTGGGCGACAGGGGGGACTGAAGCTTTCTTT
d_call: TRBD1; clone_size: few; j_call: TRBJ2-6; v_call: TRBV23-1; cdr3_aa: CASSQKGQGSGANVLTF; cdr3_nt: TGCGCCAGCAGTCAAAAGGGACAGGGTAGTGGGGCCAACGTCCTGACTTTC